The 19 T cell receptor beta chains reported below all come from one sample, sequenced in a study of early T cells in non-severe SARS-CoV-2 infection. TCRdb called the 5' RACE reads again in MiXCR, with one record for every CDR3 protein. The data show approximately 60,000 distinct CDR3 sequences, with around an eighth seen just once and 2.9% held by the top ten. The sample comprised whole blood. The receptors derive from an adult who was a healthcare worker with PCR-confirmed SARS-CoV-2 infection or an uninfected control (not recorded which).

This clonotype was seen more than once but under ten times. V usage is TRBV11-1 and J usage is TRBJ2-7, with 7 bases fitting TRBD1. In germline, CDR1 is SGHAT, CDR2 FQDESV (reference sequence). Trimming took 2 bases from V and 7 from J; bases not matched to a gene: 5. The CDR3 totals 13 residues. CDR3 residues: CASSLRTGGEQYF. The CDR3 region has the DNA TGTGCCAGCAGCTTAAGGACAGGTGGAGAGCAGTACTTC.

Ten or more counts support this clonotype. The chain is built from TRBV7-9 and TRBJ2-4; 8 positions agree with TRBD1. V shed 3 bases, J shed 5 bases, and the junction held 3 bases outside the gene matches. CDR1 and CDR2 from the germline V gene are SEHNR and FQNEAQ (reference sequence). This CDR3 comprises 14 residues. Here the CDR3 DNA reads TGTGCCAGCAGCTTGGACAGGGCCCAAAACATTCAGTACTTC. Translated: CASSLDRAQNIQYF.

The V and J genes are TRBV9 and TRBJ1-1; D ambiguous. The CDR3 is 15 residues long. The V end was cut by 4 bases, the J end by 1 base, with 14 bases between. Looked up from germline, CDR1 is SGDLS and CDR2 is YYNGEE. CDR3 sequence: CASSPWAATNTEAFF. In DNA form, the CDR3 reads TGTGCCAGCAGCCCTTGGGCAGCTACGAACACTGAAGCTTTCTTT.

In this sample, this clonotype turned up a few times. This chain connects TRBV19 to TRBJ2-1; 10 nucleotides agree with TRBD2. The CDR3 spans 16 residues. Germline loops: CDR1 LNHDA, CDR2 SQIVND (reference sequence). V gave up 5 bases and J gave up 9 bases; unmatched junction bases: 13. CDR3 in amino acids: CASSYPSGGVISEQFF. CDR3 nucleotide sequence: TGTGCCAGTAGTTACCCCAGCGGGGGGGTTATTAGTGAGCAGTTCTTC.

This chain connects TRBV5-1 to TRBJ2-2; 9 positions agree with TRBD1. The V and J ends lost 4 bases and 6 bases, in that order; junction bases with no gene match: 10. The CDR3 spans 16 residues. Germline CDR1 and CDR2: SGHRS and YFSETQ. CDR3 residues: CASSRGQGTSAGELFF. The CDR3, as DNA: TGCGCCAGCAGCCGGGGACAGGGAACGTCCGCCGGGGAGCTGTTTTTT. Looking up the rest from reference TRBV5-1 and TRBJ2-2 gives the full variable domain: KAGVTQTPRYLIKTRGQQVTLSCSPISGHRSVSWYQQTPGQGLQFLFEYFSETQRNKGNFPGRFSGRQFSNSRSEMNVSTLELGDSALYLCASSRGQGTSAGELFFGEGSRLTVL.

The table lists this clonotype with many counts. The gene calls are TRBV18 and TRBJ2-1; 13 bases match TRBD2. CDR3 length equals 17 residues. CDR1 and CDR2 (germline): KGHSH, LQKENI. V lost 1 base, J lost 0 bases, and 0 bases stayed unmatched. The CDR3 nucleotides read TGTGCCAGCTCACCACGACTAGCGGGGGGCTCCTACAATGAGCAGTTCTTC. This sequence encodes CASSPRLAGGSYNEQFF.

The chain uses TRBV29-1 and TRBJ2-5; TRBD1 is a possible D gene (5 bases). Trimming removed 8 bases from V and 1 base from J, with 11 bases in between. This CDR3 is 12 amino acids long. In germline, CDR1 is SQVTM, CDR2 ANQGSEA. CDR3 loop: CSSGHPQETQYF. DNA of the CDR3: TGCAGCTCTGGACATCCCCAAGAGACCCAGTACTTC.

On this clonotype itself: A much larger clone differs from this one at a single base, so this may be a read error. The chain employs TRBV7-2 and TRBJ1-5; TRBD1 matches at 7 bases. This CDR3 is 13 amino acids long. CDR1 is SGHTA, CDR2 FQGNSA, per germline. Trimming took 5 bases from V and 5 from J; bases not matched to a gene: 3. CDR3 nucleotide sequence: TGTGCCAGCAGCCCAGACAGGGATCAGCCCCAGCATTTT. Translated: CASSPDRDQPQHF.

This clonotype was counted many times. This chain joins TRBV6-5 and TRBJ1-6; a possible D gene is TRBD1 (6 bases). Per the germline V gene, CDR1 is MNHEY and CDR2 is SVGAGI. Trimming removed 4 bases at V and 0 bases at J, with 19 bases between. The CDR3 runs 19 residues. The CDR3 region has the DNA TGTGCCAGCAGTTCCCTCATGCCACGGGGGGCCTCCTATAATTCACCCCTCCACTTT. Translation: CASSSLMPRGASYNSPLHF.

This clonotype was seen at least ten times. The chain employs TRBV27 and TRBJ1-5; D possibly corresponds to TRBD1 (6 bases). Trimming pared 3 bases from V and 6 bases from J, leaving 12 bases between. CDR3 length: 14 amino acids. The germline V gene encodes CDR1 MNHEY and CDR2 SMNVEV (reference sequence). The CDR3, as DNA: TGTGCCAGCAGTTTGGCGGGAGGGGGTCAGCCCCAGCATTTT. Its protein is CASSLAGGGQPQHF.

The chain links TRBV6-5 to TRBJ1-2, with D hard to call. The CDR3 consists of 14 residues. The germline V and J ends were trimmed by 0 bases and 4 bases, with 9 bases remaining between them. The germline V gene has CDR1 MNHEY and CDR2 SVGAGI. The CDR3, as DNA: TGTGCCAGCAGTTACTCCAGCAAGGCCTATGGCTACACCTTC. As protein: CASSYSSKAYGYTF.

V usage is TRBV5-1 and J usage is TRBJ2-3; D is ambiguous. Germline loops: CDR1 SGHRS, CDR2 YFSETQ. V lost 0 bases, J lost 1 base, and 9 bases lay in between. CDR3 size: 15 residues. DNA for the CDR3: TGCGCCAGCAGCTTGGGACACACCGGCACAGATACGCAGTATTTT. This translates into CASSLGHTGTDTQYF. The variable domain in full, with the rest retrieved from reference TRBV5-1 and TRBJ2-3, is KAGVTQTPRYLIKTRGQQVTLSCSPISGHRSVSWYQQTPGQGLQFLFEYFSETQRNKGNFPGRFSGRQFSNSRSEMNVSTLELGDSALYLCASSLGHTGTDTQYFGPGTRLTVL.

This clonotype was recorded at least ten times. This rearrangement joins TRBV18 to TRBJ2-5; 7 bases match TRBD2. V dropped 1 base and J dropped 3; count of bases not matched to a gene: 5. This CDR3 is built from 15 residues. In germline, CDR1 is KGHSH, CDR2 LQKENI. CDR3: CASSPLRLAEETQYF. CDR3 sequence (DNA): TGTGCCAGCTCACCACTCAGGCTAGCGGAAGAGACCCAGTACTTC.

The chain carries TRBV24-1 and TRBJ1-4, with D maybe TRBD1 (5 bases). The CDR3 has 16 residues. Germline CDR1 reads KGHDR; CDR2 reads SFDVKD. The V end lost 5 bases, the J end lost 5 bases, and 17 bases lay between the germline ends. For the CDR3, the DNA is TGTGCCACCAGTGGGAGCGGACGGGACGGAAATGAAAAACTGTTTTTT. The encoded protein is CATSGSGRDGNEKLFF.

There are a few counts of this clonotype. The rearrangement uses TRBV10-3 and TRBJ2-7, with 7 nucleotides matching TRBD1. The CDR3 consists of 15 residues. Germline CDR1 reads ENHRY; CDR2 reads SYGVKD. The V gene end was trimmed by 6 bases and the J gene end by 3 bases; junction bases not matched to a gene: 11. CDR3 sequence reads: CAISRDRDPNYEQYF. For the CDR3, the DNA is TGTGCCATCAGCAGAGACAGGGACCCGAACTACGAGCAGTACTTC.

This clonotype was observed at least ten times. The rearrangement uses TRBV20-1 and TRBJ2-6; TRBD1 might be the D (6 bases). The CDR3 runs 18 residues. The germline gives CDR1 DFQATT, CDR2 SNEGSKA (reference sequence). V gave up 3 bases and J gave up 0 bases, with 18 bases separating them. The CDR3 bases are TGCAGTGCTAGCGGGCAAGGACAGTTAAGCTCTGGGGCCAACGTCCTGACTTTC. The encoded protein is CSASGQGQLSSGANVLTF.

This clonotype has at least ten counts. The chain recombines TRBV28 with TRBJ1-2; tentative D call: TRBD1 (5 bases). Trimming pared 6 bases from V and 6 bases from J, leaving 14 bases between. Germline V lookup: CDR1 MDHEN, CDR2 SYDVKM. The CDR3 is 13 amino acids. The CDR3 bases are TGTGCCAGCAGGTCAGGGTCGCGGGATGGCTACACCTTC. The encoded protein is CASRSGSRDGYTF.

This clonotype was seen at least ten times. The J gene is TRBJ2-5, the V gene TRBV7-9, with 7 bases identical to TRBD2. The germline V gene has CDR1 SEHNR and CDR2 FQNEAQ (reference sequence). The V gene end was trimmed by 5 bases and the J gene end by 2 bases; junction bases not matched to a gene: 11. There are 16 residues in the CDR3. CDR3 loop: CASSPPRAGSQETQYF. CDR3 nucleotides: TGTGCCAGCAGCCCCCCCCGAGCGGGGAGTCAAGAGACCCAGTACTTC.

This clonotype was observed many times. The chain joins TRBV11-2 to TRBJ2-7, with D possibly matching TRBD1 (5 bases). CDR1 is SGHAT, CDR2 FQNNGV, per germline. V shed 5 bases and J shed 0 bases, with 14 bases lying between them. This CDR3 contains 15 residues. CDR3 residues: CASSQGWGGSYEQYF. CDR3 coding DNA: TGTGCCAGCAGCCAAGGATGGGGCGGCTCCTACGAGCAGTACTTC.